The 15 T cell receptor beta chains listed next were all sequenced from one sample in a study of cytomegalovirus exposure and HLA in healthy donors. Use of 60 Vbeta and 13 Jbeta primers characterized the PCR. Profiling relied on immunoSEQ multiplex PCR, and the TCRdb table lists in-frame clones only, not all of them. The sample lists under 150,000 clones, around 78% occurring once. Sequenced material: PBMCs. These receptors were obtained from a woman in her twenties or thirties in good health and CMV-seropositive.

The chain has TRBV5-4 and TRBJ2-4, with 13 bases aligning to TRBD2. Germline-derived CDR1 and CDR2 are SGHNT and YYREEE (reference sequence). J gave up 1 base and V 3 bases, and 4 bases lay outside the gene matches. The length of the CDR3 is 17 residues. Here the CDR3 DNA reads TGTGCCAGCAGCTCACTAGCGGGGGGGATCGCCAAAAACATTCAGTACTTC. Translation: CASSSLAGGIAKNIQYF.

The chain employs TRBV2 and TRBJ2-1, with 11 positions matching TRBD2. Trimming took 3 bases from V and 9 from J; bases not matched to a gene: 7. The CDR3 runs 15 residues. The germline V gene encodes CDR1 SNHLY and CDR2 FYNNEI. The CDR3 DNA reads as TGTGCCAGCAGTGAGGGAATAGCGGGGGGGCCTGAGCAGTTCTTC. Translation: CASSEGIAGGPEQFF.

This chain connects TRBV7-9 to TRBJ2-3; D is unclear. The DNA end favors TRBJ2-1, so the J call may be wrong. In germline, CDR1 is SEHNR, CDR2 FQNEAQ (reference sequence). The CDR3 runs to 15 residues. The CDR3 nucleotides read TGTGCCAGCAGCCCGTCGCAGAGGTCCTACAATGAGCAGTTCTTC. It yields the protein CASSPSQRSYNEQFF.

The rearrangement links TRBV6-1 to TRBJ2-3; D unresolved. Germline V gene data show CDR1 as MNHNS and CDR2 as SASEGT. Deletions cut 6 bases from V and 3 bases from J, with 4 bases between. The CDR3 totals 11 residues. CDR3 protein: CASSLTDTQYF. The DNA for the CDR3 is TGTGCCAGCAGCCTAACAGATACGCAGTATTTT.

The rearrangement joins TRBV7-6 to TRBJ2-3; unclear D gene. Germline V CDR1 and CDR2: SGHVS, FNYEAQ. Trimming cost V 1 base and J 3 bases, with 8 bases left between them. The CDR3 sequence is 14 residues long. CDR3 loop: CASSLVPETDTQYF. In nucleotides, the CDR3 is TGTGCCAGCAGCTTAGTACCAGAAACAGATACGCAGTATTTT.

The CDR3: CASSLRGLSQNGGELFF. The DNA of the CDR3 is TGCGCCAGCAGCTTGAGGGGGCTAAGCCAAAACGGCGGGGAGCTGTTTTTT. The chain uses TRBV5-1 and TRBJ2-2; 7 bases fit TRBD1. This CDR3 region has 17 residues. Per the germline V gene, CDR1 is SGHRS and CDR2 is YFSETQ. V shed 1 base and J 7 bases; nucleotides not matched to a gene: 13.

The gene calls are TRBV4-3 and TRBJ1-5; weak D call: TRBD1 (5 bases). With 4 bases removed from V and 8 bases from J, the gap between germline ends came to 6 bases. The CDR3 contains 11 residues. Germline loops: CDR1 LGHNA, CDR2 YSLEER. CDR3 sequence reads: CASSPGEPQHF. The CDR3 DNA reads as TGCGCCAGCAGCCCGGGGGAGCCCCAGCATTTT.

This chain joins TRBV4-3 and TRBJ2-2; D unclear. V was trimmed by 4 bases and J by 1 base, leaving 7 bases between them. This CDR3 has 14 residues. CDR1 is LGHNA and CDR2 is YSLEER in the germline V gene. In DNA form, the CDR3 reads TGCGCCAGCAGCCTGGCCAGGAACACCGGGGAGCTGTTTTTT. It specifies CASSLARNTGELFF.

The V call is TRBV9, the J call TRBJ2-3; 9 bases agree with TRBD2. Germline V gives CDR1 SGDLS, CDR2 YYNGEE. The length of the CDR3 is 17 residues. Trimming at V came to 0 bases and at J to 0 bases, leaving 5 bases not matched to a gene. CDR3 DNA: TGTGCCAGCAGCGTAGGCGATAGCGGGAGCAGCACAGATACGCAGTATTTT. It yields the protein CASSVGDSGSSTDTQYF.

The CDR3 sequence: CASSTGGGQLNTEAFF. The CDR3 DNA follows: TGTGCCAGTAGTACCGGCGGGGGGCAACTGAACACTGAAGCTTTCTTT. This chain connects TRBV19 to TRBJ1-1, with a tentative D call TRBD1 (6 bases). The CDR3 runs 16 residues. CDR1 is LNHDA, CDR2 SQIVND, per germline (reference sequence). V shed 4 bases and J shed 0 bases, with 15 bases lying between them.

In its sample, this clone was seen a few times. The V and J genes are TRBV4-3 and TRBJ2-7; D not certain. Trimming shortened V by 1 base and J by 6 bases, and 19 bases separated the two germline ends. From germline, CDR1 is LGHNA and CDR2 YSLEER. The CDR3 totals 16 residues. The CDR3, as DNA: TGCGCCAGCAGCCAAGGTCTAAACCCACCCCCCCCCGAGCAGTACTTC. Translation: CASSQGLNPPPPEQYF.

A single count supports this clone. The V gene is TRBV7-2, the J gene TRBJ2-5; D possibly corresponds to TRBD2 (6 bases). The CDR3 is 15 amino acids. V lost 1 base and J lost 1, with 10 bases in between. Germline lookup yields CDR1 SGHTA and CDR2 FQGNSA. The CDR3 DNA follows: TGTGCCAGCAGCTTAGACCCTAGCGCCCAAGAGACCCAGTACTTC. The encoded protein is CASSLDPSAQETQYF.

The chain has TRBV29-1 and TRBJ1-2, with TRBD1 matching over 8 bases. CDR1 and CDR2 (germline): SQVTM, ANQGSEA. With V trimmed by 7 bases and J by 8 bases, 9 bases remained unmatched. The CDR3 totals 12 residues. DNA of the CDR3: TGCAGCGCAGCGGACAGGGTGTTGGGCTACACCTTC. It codes for CSAADRVLGYTF.

This clone has more than one count but fewer than ten. The CDR3 here is CASSLDVGASYNEQFF. CDR3 in DNA: TGTGCCAGCAGCTTGGATGTGGGGGCCTCCTACAATGAGCAGTTCTTC. This sequence joins TRBV5-6 and TRBJ2-1, with D perhaps matching TRBD1 (6 bases). V lost 0 bases, J lost 0 bases, and 10 bases lay in between. Germline CDR1 SGHDT, CDR2 YYEEEE. The CDR3 consists of 16 residues.

V gene TRBV19 combines with J gene TRBJ2-1, with a possible D match to TRBD2 (7 bases). In germline, CDR1 is LNHDA, CDR2 SQIVND (reference sequence). This CDR3 has 17 residues. With 4 bases removed from V and 5 bases from J, the gap between germline ends came to 21 bases. The CDR3 coding sequence is TGTGCCAGTAGTACTCTAACTAGGGGGGGGCCGAACAATGAGCAGTTCTTC. It encodes CASSTLTRGGPNNEQFF.